The sequence of this T cell receptor beta chain was determined in a study of blood T cell repertoires in COVID-19. Turning to the study itself: From T cells, B-cell-depleted T cells, or PBMCs came the material, which was cDNA or gDNA.

Method: immunoSEQ multiplex PCR; TCRdb's copy keeps in-frame clones and lacks some. The sample has around 68,000 clones, about 81% seen once; the top ten hold 9.2%. J gave up 0 bases and V 5 bases, and 4 bases lay outside the gene matches. CDR3 length equals 14 residues. Looked up from germline, CDR1 is MNHNY and CDR2 is SVGAGI (reference sequence). This clone turned up a few times. This receptor was identified in a human donor in a cohort sampled during active COVID-19. The material sequenced was peripheral blood. The rearrangement joins TRBV6-6 to TRBJ2-7, with TRBD2 matching over 7 bases. The CDR3 sequence is CASSLTSASYEQYF. Written as DNA, the CDR3 is TGTGCCAGCAGTCTCACTAGCGCCTCCTACGAGCAGTACTTC.